This T cell receptor beta chain was sequenced for a study of read filtering for tumor transcriptome and immune sequencing. The wider study: RNA-seq yielded only roughly 85 to 1,400 TCR reads, IR-seq about 3.5 to 10.27 million.

This clonotype occurred many times. Its specificity is unknown. Findings and caveats of the study: Even smaller IR-seq throughput identified most shared clonotypes. Correlation between methods rose after single-read clonotypes were removed.

The germline V gene encodes CDR1 DFQATT and CDR2 SNEGSKA (reference sequence). V gave up 6 bases and J gave up 4 bases, with 6 bases separating them. The length of the CDR3 is 10 residues. This library used about 400 ng RNA and molecular barcoded adaptors spanning alpha/delta and beta/gamma chains. TCRdb analysed the reads with MiXCR anew, one entry per CDR3 protein. The data show more than 20,000 distinct CDR3 sequences, 20% to 25% seen once. The clonotype originates from a donor at least 40 years old with multiple myeloma. The chain recombines TRBV20-1 with TRBJ1-1; no clear D gene. Source material: a population of CD138-negative cells sorted from bone marrow. This chain's CDR3 is CSAQSTEAFF. The CDR3 DNA reads TGCAGTGCGCAGAGCACTGAAGCTTTCTTT.